One sample yielded the 21 T cell receptor beta chains listed below, sequenced in a study of cytomegalovirus exposure and HLA in healthy donors (dated by TCRdb to about 2017). Libraries were built with the immunoSEQ multiplex PCR assay. The multiplex PCR relied on a mix of 60 forward primers for TCR Vbeta segments and 13 reverse primers for TCR Jbeta segments. In TCRdb, the immuneACCESS table is reduced to in-frame sequences with V and J assigned. These tables do not hold every clone; where another copy was compared, an unresolved V gene accounts for under half, and the others remain unexplained. The sample table shows over 150,000 clones, and around 86% are seen once. About 1.9% of the sample goes to the ten largest clones. Material for sequencing was PBMCs. The receptors here all came from a human donor in good health.

CDR3 coding DNA: TGTGCCAGCAGCAACCGGGAGAGTTACACCGGGGAGCTGTTTTTT. Protein sequence: CASSNRESYTGELFF. This chain joins TRBV7-2 and TRBJ2-2; D may be TRBD2 (6 bases). In germline, CDR1 is SGHTA, CDR2 FQGNSA. This CDR3 has 15 amino acids. The V and J ends lost 5 bases and 3 bases respectively, with 13 bases between them.

This sequence joins TRBV27 and TRBJ1-1; 11 nucleotides line up with TRBD1. The V gene's germline CDR1 is MNHEY and CDR2 SMNVEV (reference sequence). Trimming removed 5 bases from V and 6 bases from J; junction bases left unmatched: 2. The CDR3 runs 13 residues. DNA of the CDR3: TGTGCCAGCAGTAGGACAGGGGGCGCTGAAGCTTTCTTT. This translates into CASSRTGGAEAFF.

V and J are TRBV18 and TRBJ1-6; D may be TRBD1 (5 bases). In germline, CDR1 is KGHSH, CDR2 LQKENI. V dropped 4 bases and J dropped 7 bases, with 8 bases sitting between them. The CDR3 consists of 13 residues. CDR3 coding DNA: TGTGCCAGCTCACAACAGGAAAATTCACCCCTCCACTTT. This gives the protein CASSQQENSPLHF.

This clone was recorded once. The chain combines TRBV7-9 with TRBJ1-4, with D perhaps matching TRBD1 (5 bases). The CDR3 totals 15 residues. Per germline, CDR1 SEHNR and CDR2 FQNEAQ (reference sequence). V was shortened by 5 bases and J by 3 bases, with 13 bases between the two germline ends. The CDR3 loop reads CASSVDRVSNEKLFF. CDR3 in DNA: TGTGCCAGCAGCGTAGACAGAGTCTCTAATGAAAAACTGTTTTTT.

This chain connects TRBV2 to TRBJ2-7; D remains unclear. V gave up 10 bases and J gave up 0 bases, with 13 bases separating them. The germline V gene encodes CDR1 SNHLY and CDR2 FYNNEI. This CDR3 is 13 amino acids long. The CDR3, as DNA: TGTGCCAAGAGCCGAGACAACTCCTACGAGCAGTACTTC. It codes for CAKSRDNSYEQYF.

For this clone: Distinct nucleotide sequences in the sample also encode this CDR3. The V call is TRBV5-8, the J call TRBJ1-5, with 8 bases matching TRBD1. This CDR3 spans 15 amino acids. Trimming at V came to 4 bases and at J to 1 base, leaving 4 bases not matched to a gene. CDR1 and CDR2 (germline): SGHTS, YDEGEE. CDR3 residues: CASSPGTGSNQPQHF. CDR3 coding DNA: TGTGCCAGCAGCCCGGGGACAGGCAGCAATCAGCCCCAGCATTTT.

The rearrangement links TRBV7-9 to TRBJ2-2, with D perhaps matching TRBD1 (6 bases). CDR3 length: 16 residues. Germline assignment: CDR1 SEHNR and CDR2 FQNEAQ (reference sequence). Trimming removed 4 bases from V and 0 bases from J, with 12 bases in between. The CDR3 region is CASSSPGQANTGELFF. The CDR3 DNA reads TGTGCCAGCAGCTCTCCGGGACAAGCGAACACCGGGGAGCTGTTTTTT.

The chain links TRBV4-2 to TRBJ1-2; 8 bases line up with TRBD1. Germline V gene data show CDR1 as LGHNA and CDR2 as YNFKEQ. The CDR3 loop spans 16 amino acids. After removal of 1 base from V and 3 bases from J, the junction contained 7 bases not matched to a gene. CDR3 nucleotide sequence: TGTGCCAGCAGCCAAGCCGGACAGGGTGGGGACTATGGCTACACCTTC. It encodes CASSQAGQGGDYGYTF.

The chain joins TRBV7-8 to TRBJ1-2, with 9 bases aligning to TRBD1. Germline assignment: CDR1 SGHVS and CDR2 FQNEAQ. The ends lost 1 base at V and 2 bases at J; junction bases unmatched: 8. The CDR3 extends over 17 amino acids. The CDR3 sequence: CASSLVWDRDLNYGYTF. In DNA, the CDR3 is TGTGCCAGCAGCTTAGTTTGGGACAGGGATCTCAACTATGGCTACACCTTC.

The chain has TRBV5-6 and TRBJ2-2; unclear D gene. Germline CDR1 reads SGHDT; CDR2 reads YYEEEE. CDR3 length: 12 amino acids. V was pared by 4 bases and J by 7 bases, with 8 bases between. CDR3 coding DNA: TGTGCCAGCAGCCCAGATCACGGGGAGCTGTTTTTT. Translation gives CASSPDHGELFF. The variable domain in full, with the rest retrieved from reference TRBV5-6 and TRBJ2-2, is DAGVTQSPTHLIKTRGQQVTLRCSPKSGHDTVSWYQQALGQGPQFIFQYYEEEERQRGNFPDRFSGHQFPNYSSELNVNALLLGDSALYLCASSPDHGELFFGEGSRLTVL.

The chain uses TRBV7-9 and TRBJ1-2, with D perhaps TRBD1 (6 bases). The V and J ends lost 2 bases and 5 bases respectively, with 27 bases between them. The CDR3 has 19 residues. The V gene's germline CDR1 is SEHNR and CDR2 FQNEAQ (reference sequence). The CDR3 DNA reads TGTGCCAGCAGCTTAAGGGATAATGCTCCGGACAGTTTAGGTTATGGCTACACCTTC. Encoded protein: CASSLRDNAPDSLGYGYTF. The full variable domain, in which reference TRBV7-9 and TRBJ1-2 provide the parts outside the CDR3, is DTGVSQNPRHKITKRGQNVTFRCDPISEHNRLYWYRQTLGQGPEFLTYFQNEAQLEKSRLLSDRFSAERPKGSFSTLEIQRTEQGDSAMYLCASSLRDNAPDSLGYGYTFGSGTRLTVV.

The chain uses TRBV7-2 and TRBJ2-5; D gene ambiguous. Trimming cost V 3 bases and J 2 bases, with 4 bases left between them. Germline V gives CDR1 SGHTA, CDR2 FQGNSA. The CDR3 has 12 amino acids. The CDR3 coding sequence is TGTGCCAGCAGCTTCCCACAAGAGACCCAGTACTTC. Its translation: CASSFPQETQYF.

The V gene is TRBV10-3, the J gene TRBJ1-3, with a weak D call TRBD1 (6 bases). Germline values: CDR1 ENHRY, CDR2 SYGVKD. V lost 4 bases and J 5 bases, leaving 12 bases between the germline ends. This CDR3 contains 14 residues. This CDR3 is CAISARGTRNTIYF. CDR3 DNA: TGTGCCATCAGTGCCAGGGGAACCCGAAACACCATATATTTT.

The rearrangement links TRBV19 to TRBJ2-5; D possibly corresponds to TRBD2 (6 bases). CDR3 size: 14 residues. V lost 2 bases and J lost 5, with 12 bases in between. CDR1 is LNHDA and CDR2 is SQIVND in the germline V gene (reference sequence). CDR3 amino acids: CASSISQGGETQYF. CDR3 nucleotides: TGTGCCAGTAGTATATCCCAGGGAGGCGAGACCCAGTACTTC.

The chain joins TRBV2 to TRBJ1-5; D call uncertain. Trimming stripped 1 base from V and 7 bases from J, with 11 bases between. The CDR3 is 14 residues long. In germline, CDR1 is SNHLY, CDR2 FYNNEI. For the CDR3, the DNA is TGTGCCAGCAGTGAAGTTGGAGGCGAGCAGCCCCAGCATTTT. Protein: CASSEVGGEQPQHF.

This chain uses TRBV7-9 with TRBJ1-1, with D tentatively TRBD1 (5 bases). This CDR3 has 16 residues. The V end was cut by 5 bases, the J end by 8 bases, with 24 bases between. Germline V lookup: CDR1 SEHNR, CDR2 FQNEAQ (reference sequence). The CDR3 DNA follows: TGTGCCAGCAGCCCACGGATCTGGGGCAGGGATTGGGAAGCTTTCTTT. This codes for CASSPRIWGRDWEAFF.

In this sample, this clone turned up once. This chain joins TRBV4-3 and TRBJ2-7; tentatively, D is TRBD1 (6 bases). The CDR3 has 16 residues. V shed 0 bases and J shed 5 bases, with 17 bases lying between them. Per the germline V gene, CDR1 is LGHNA and CDR2 is YSLEER. CDR3 bases: TGCGCCAGCAGCCAAGATCCCAGGGGCTCTAGGGACGAGCAGTACTTC. Its translation is CASSQDPRGSRDEQYF.

The chain couples TRBV6-6 to TRBJ2-2; D might be TRBD2 (6 bases). Trimming cost V 2 bases and J 2 bases, with 12 bases left between them. Per the germline V gene, CDR1 is MNHNY and CDR2 is SVGAGI (reference sequence). CDR3 size: 16 residues. As DNA, the CDR3 is TGTGCCAGCAGTTACGGTGGAGGGAAAAACACCGGGGAGCTGTTTTTT. Protein: CASSYGGGKNTGELFF.

This chain links TRBV19 with TRBJ2-5; TRBD2 aligns across 8 bases. The trim removed 3 bases at V and 5 bases at J, leaving 11 bases unmatched. Germline values: CDR1 LNHDA, CDR2 SQIVND (reference sequence). The CDR3 is made up of 16 amino acids. The CDR3 here is CASSIFFAGGQETQYF. CDR3 nucleotide sequence: TGTGCCAGTAGTATCTTTTTTGCGGGGGGTCAGGAGACCCAGTACTTC.

The rearrangement uses TRBV7-6 and TRBJ2-1; no firm D call. Trimming stripped 5 bases from V and 9 bases from J, with 14 bases between. The CDR3 has 13 amino acids. CDR1 SGHVS and CDR2 FNYEAQ come from the germline V gene. CDR3 bases: TGTGCCAGCAGCCCCCCGTTAAACGGTGAGCAGTTCTTC. Encoded protein: CASSPPLNGEQFF. Supplemented by reference TRBV7-6 and TRBJ2-1, the full variable domain reads GAGVSQSPRYKVTKRGQDVALRCDPISGHVSLYWYRQALGQGPEFLTYFNYEAQQDKSGLPNDRFSAERPEGSISTLTIQRTEQRDSAMYRCASSPPLNGEQFFGPGTRLTVL.

The CDR3 spells CASSLTGDLSTDTQYF. The CDR3 DNA sequence: TGCGCCAGCAGCCTAACAGGGGACCTTAGCACAGATACGCAGTATTTT. The V gene is TRBV4-3, the J gene TRBJ2-3; 7 bases match TRBD1. Germline assignment: CDR1 LGHNA and CDR2 YSLEER. The CDR3 is 16 residues long. V lost 4 bases and J lost 0; bases outside the gene matches: 7.